This T cell receptor (beta chain) was found in a study of PD-L1 blockade in urothelial cancer. Overall study context: Prior chemotherapy ranged from 0 to 3 regimens per patient.

The CDR3 has 12 amino acids. Unmatched junction bases numbered 6, after V lost 4 bases and J lost 12 bases. Germline CDR1 and CDR2: SGHRS and YFSETQ. The protocol was immunoSEQ multiplex PCR, while the TCRdb copy is restricted to in-frame clones and leaves out a portion. The sample records 90,000 to 120,000 clones, approximately 85% being singletons. Patients in the study were battling locally advanced or metastatic urothelial carcinoma. A total of 1 to 8 samples per patient were collected pretreatment and on-treatment. Sequenced material: PBMCs, taken around atezolizumab (anti-PD-L1) treatment. The sequence derives from a man between 50 and 59 years old with urothelial cancer. This rearrangement joins TRBV5-1 to TRBJ2-1; 8 nucleotides agree with TRBD2. CDR3 sequence (DNA): TGCGCCAGCAGCCCCATAGCGGGGATGCAGTTCTTC. The encoded protein is CASSPIAGMQFF.